Each of the 26 T cell receptor beta chains below was sequenced from the same sample in a study of T cell responses to AZD1222 COVID-19 vaccine. Profiling relied on immunoSEQ multiplex PCR, and the TCRdb table lists in-frame clones only, not all of them. The data show 90,000 to 150,000 clones, roughly 87% seen once. Sequenced here: peripheral blood, sampled 28 days after the second AZD1222 dose. Receptor source: an adult who received the AZD1222 COVID-19 vaccine.

The CDR3 here is CAWRWDGGGYTF. CDR3 in DNA: TGTGCCTGGAGATGGGACGGCGGAGGCTACACCTTC. The J gene is TRBJ1-2, the V gene TRBV30; D possibly corresponds to TRBD1 (5 bases). The CDR3 loop spans 12 amino acids. Trimming removed 3 bases at V and 8 bases at J, with 13 bases between. CDR1 GTSNPN and CDR2 SVGIG come from the germline V gene (reference sequence). The variable domain in full, with the rest retrieved from reference TRBV30 and TRBJ1-2, is SQTIHQWPATLVQPVGSPLSLECTVEGTSNPNLYWYRQAAGRGLQLLFYSVGIGQISSEVPQNLSASRPQDRQFILSSKKLLLSDSGFYLCAWRWDGGGYTFGSGTRLTVV.

The rearrangement joins TRBV7-2 to TRBJ2-5; the D gene is possibly TRBD1 (6 bases). This CDR3 is built from 15 residues. The V gene's germline CDR1 is SGHTA and CDR2 FQGNSA. Trimming shortened V by 5 bases and J by 3 bases, and 16 bases separated the two germline ends. The CDR3 coding sequence is TGTGCCAGCAGCAAACACAGGGATCTCAAAGAGACCCAGTACTTC. Amino acid sequence: CASSKHRDLKETQYF.

The gene calls are TRBV4-1 and TRBJ1-2; D unclear. This CDR3 has 14 amino acids. Trimming shortened V by 4 bases and J by 5 bases, and 14 bases separated the two germline ends. CDR1 MGHRA and CDR2 YSYEKL come from the germline V gene. CDR3 loop: CASSPAGQAYGYTF. CDR3 bases: TGCGCCAGCAGCCCGGCCGGGCAGGCGTATGGCTACACCTTC.

The chain carries TRBV30 and TRBJ1-4; no clear D. The CDR3 is 14 residues long. Between the trimmed V and J ends, which lost 2 bases and 8 bases, there was a span of 15 bases. Germline V gives CDR1 GTSNPN, CDR2 SVGIG (reference sequence). The chain's CDR3 is CAWSRAGPGEKLFF. The CDR3 bases are TGTGCCTGGAGTCGGGCGGGCCCCGGGGAAAAACTGTTTTTT.

This clone was detected only once. V is TRBV11-2 and J is TRBJ2-7, with D hard to call. CDR3 length equals 15 residues. Trimming removed 1 base at V and 2 bases at J, with 12 bases between. Germline V gene sequence: CDR1 SGHAT, CDR2 FQNNGV. The CDR3 sequence is CASSLVAANAYEQYF. The DNA of the CDR3 is TGTGCCAGCAGCTTAGTGGCAGCGAACGCCTACGAGCAGTACTTC.

The rearrangement joins TRBV4-1 to TRBJ1-3; D remains ambiguous. Germline V CDR1 and CDR2: MGHRA, YSYEKL. Trimming cost V 4 bases and J 2 bases, with 12 bases left between them. This CDR3 contains 15 residues. CDR3 in amino acids: CASSLQGRAGNTIYF. Here the CDR3 DNA reads TGCGCCAGCAGCCTGCAAGGGAGGGCTGGAAACACCATATATTTT.

The count of this clone is one. CDR3 in DNA: TGTGCCAGCACCCCCCTGGGGAGGAATCAGCCCCAGCATTTT. This encodes CASTPLGRNQPQHF. The rearrangement links TRBV2 to TRBJ1-5; no firm D call. Germline CDR1 SNHLY, CDR2 FYNNEI. Trimming took off 7 bases at V and 4 bases at J, with 14 bases between the two ends. CDR3 length: 14 amino acids.

The chain has TRBV2 and TRBJ1-2, with a weak D call TRBD1 (5 bases). In germline, CDR1 is SNHLY, CDR2 FYNNEI. The CDR3 loop spans 14 amino acids. Deletions cut 4 bases from V and 4 bases from J, with 13 bases between. In DNA form, the CDR3 reads TGTGCCAGCAGTGTCCGACAGACTTCCTATGGCTACACCTTC. It is translated as CASSVRQTSYGYTF.

The rearrangement joins TRBV6-5 to TRBJ1-2; 8 bases map to TRBD1. V lost 4 bases, J lost 3 bases, and 7 bases stayed unmatched. CDR3 length: 15 amino acids. Germline V gives CDR1 MNHEY, CDR2 SVGAGI. As DNA, the CDR3 is TGTGCCAGCAGTTCTCAGGGGGCGAAAGACTATGGCTACACCTTC. This sequence encodes CASSSQGAKDYGYTF.

This chain connects TRBV18 to TRBJ2-2; tentative D call: TRBD2 (6 bases). The ends were cut back, 4 bases at V and 4 bases at J, with 10 bases in the middle. Germline loops: CDR1 KGHSH, CDR2 LQKENI. The CDR3 covers 14 residues. The CDR3 DNA follows: TGTGCCAGCTCACAGTTGGGAGGCACCGGGGAGCTGTTTTTT. Translated, it gives CASSQLGGTGELFF. The full variable domain, with the rest looked up from reference TRBV18 and TRBJ2-2, is NAGVMQNPRHLVRRRGQEARLRCSPMKGHSHVYWYRQLPEEGLKFMVYLQKENIIDESGMPKERFSAEFPKEGPSILRIQQVVRGDSAAYFCASSQLGGTGELFFGEGSRLTVL.

The chain joins TRBV5-1 to TRBJ1-1; D gene uncertain. The CDR3 loop spans 16 amino acids. From germline, CDR1 is SGHRS and CDR2 YFSETQ. Between the trimmed V and J ends, which lost 0 bases and 1 base, there was a span of 13 bases. The CDR3 spells CASSLAITRRNTEAFF. In DNA, the CDR3 is TGCGCCAGCAGCTTGGCTATCACGAGGAGGAACACTGAAGCTTTCTTT.

The chain couples TRBV18 to TRBJ1-5; D uncertain. V lost 3 bases to trimming and J lost 6 bases, with 12 bases between them. The CDR3 is made up of 14 amino acids. The germline V gene has CDR1 KGHSH and CDR2 LQKENI. The CDR3 DNA reads TGTGCCAGCTCACCTGAGGTTGGCAGTCAGCCCCAGCATTTT. Protein sequence: CASSPEVGSQPQHF.

This chain's CDR3 is CASDPRGGTGELFF. CDR3 sequence (DNA): TGTGCCAGCGACCCGAGGGGGGGGACCGGGGAGCTGTTTTTT. The chain couples TRBV5-5 to TRBJ2-2; D is possibly TRBD2 (7 bases). Germline V lookup: CDR1 SGHKS, CDR2 YYEKEE (reference sequence). Trimming took off 7 bases at V and 5 bases at J, with 15 bases between the two ends. CDR3 length: 14 amino acids. Full variable domain (outside the CDR3, taken from reference TRBV5-5 and TRBJ2-2): DAGVTQSPTHLIKTRGQQVTLRCSPISGHKSVSWYQQVLGQGPQFIFQYYEKEERGRGNFPDRFSARQFPNYSSELNVNALLLGDSALYLCASDPRGGTGELFFGEGSRLTVL.

This chain uses TRBV10-3 with TRBJ1-5; 8 nucleotides align to TRBD1. Trimming at V came to 5 bases and at J to 6 bases, leaving 3 bases not matched to a gene. This CDR3 contains 13 residues. Germline V gene lookup returns CDR1 ENHRY and CDR2 SYGVKD. The CDR3 DNA reads as TGTGCCATCAGTCAGGACAGGGTTCAGCCCCAGCATTTT. Encoded protein: CAISQDRVQPQHF.

The V call is TRBV4-1, the J call TRBJ1-1, with TRBD1 as a possible D gene (6 bases). Germline V gives CDR1 MGHRA, CDR2 YSYEKL. The CDR3 runs to 14 residues. V was cut by 1 base and J by 10 bases, with 16 bases left in between. The CDR3: CASSQARDIWRAFF. As DNA, the CDR3 is TGCGCCAGCAGCCAAGCTCGGGACATTTGGCGAGCTTTCTTT.

The chain links TRBV6-5 to TRBJ1-1; D is uncertain. Germline CDR1 reads MNHEY; CDR2 reads SVGAGI. The CDR3 has 15 amino acids. V was trimmed by 4 bases and J by 1 base, leaving 13 bases between them. In DNA, the CDR3 is TGTGCCAGCAGTTCCGGCGGTAGGGAGAACACTGAAGCTTTCTTT. As protein: CASSSGGRENTEAFF.

This chain links TRBV27 with TRBJ2-1; 10 bases match TRBD2. J gave up 4 bases and V 3 bases, and 3 bases lay outside the gene matches. Germline V gene sequence: CDR1 MNHEY, CDR2 SMNVEV (reference sequence). The CDR3 sequence is 15 residues long. The CDR3 nucleotides are TGTGCCAGCAGTTTGTTAGCGGGAGGATACAATGAGCAGTTCTTC. Its protein is CASSLLAGGYNEQFF.

The chain uses TRBV3-1 (or the pseudogene TRBV3-2) and TRBJ1-1, with a possible D match to TRBD1 (6 bases). The CDR3 runs to 16 residues. Trimming removed 1 base at V and 1 base at J, with 13 bases between. CDR1 is LGHDT, CDR2 YNNKEL, per germline (reference sequence). The CDR3 sequence: CASSQGYRVENTEAFF. Written as DNA, the CDR3 is TGTGCCAGCAGCCAAGGCTACAGGGTAGAGAACACTGAAGCTTTCTTT.

The rearrangement links TRBV4-3 to TRBJ1-6; 7 bases match TRBD1. This CDR3 has 16 amino acids. Germline loops: CDR1 LGHNA, CDR2 YSLEER. Unmatched junction bases numbered 10, after V lost 2 bases and J lost 9 bases. CDR3 protein: CASSQRRDSGVSPLHF. The CDR3 region has the DNA TGCGCCAGCAGCCAACGGAGGGACAGTGGTGTTTCACCCCTCCACTTT.

The table lists this clone with a few counts. This chain connects TRBV9 to TRBJ2-6; D call uncertain. V was pared by 5 bases and J by 2 bases, with 20 bases between. CDR1 is SGDLS and CDR2 is YYNGEE in the germline V gene. The CDR3 totals 18 residues. CDR3 residues: CASRKVGVLVAGANVLTF. CDR3 sequence (DNA): TGTGCCAGCAGAAAAGTTGGGGTTTTGGTAGCTGGGGCCAACGTCCTGACTTTC.

The chain combines TRBV5-5 with TRBJ1-6; D may be TRBD1 (6 bases). The CDR3 consists of 14 residues. Germline CDR1 and CDR2: SGHKS and YYEKEE (reference sequence). V lost 1 base to trimming and J lost 5 bases, with 7 bases between them. The CDR3 DNA is TGTGCCAGCAGCTTGAGGGGGAATAATTCACCCCTCCACTTT. As protein: CASSLRGNNSPLHF. Combining the CDR3 with reference TRBV5-5 and TRBJ1-6 gives the whole variable domain DAGVTQSPTHLIKTRGQQVTLRCSPISGHKSVSWYQQVLGQGPQFIFQYYEKEERGRGNFPDRFSARQFPNYSSELNVNALLLGDSALYLCASSLRGNNSPLHFGNGTRLTVT.

The V and J genes are TRBV18 and TRBJ2-7; 15 bases map to TRBD2. CDR1 is KGHSH and CDR2 is LQKENI in the germline V gene. CDR3 length: 17 amino acids. After removal of 0 bases from V and 7 bases from J, the junction contained 7 bases not matched to a gene. CDR3 in DNA: TGTGCCAGCTCACCACCGGGACTAGCGGGGGGCCGGAGGGAGCAGTACTTC. This codes for CASSPPGLAGGRREQYF.

This clone was observed a handful of times. This chain connects TRBV7-8 to TRBJ2-3; 12 nucleotides align to TRBD2. The germline V gene has CDR1 SGHVS and CDR2 FQNEAQ. The V and J ends lost 5 bases and 6 bases, in that order; junction bases with no gene match: 3. The CDR3 contains 14 residues. CDR3 amino acids: CASSLGTSGDTQYF. In DNA form, the CDR3 reads TGTGCCAGCAGCCTAGGGACTAGCGGGGATACGCAGTATTTT.

The chain combines TRBV2 with TRBJ2-4; weak D call: TRBD2 (6 bases). Germline CDR1 SNHLY, CDR2 FYNNEI. The CDR3 sequence is 15 residues long. Trimming cost V 7 bases and J 2 bases, with 15 bases left between them. The CDR3 coding sequence is TGTGCCAGCACCGCAAACGGGGGAACCAAAAACATTCAGTACTTC. It encodes CASTANGGTKNIQYF.

V usage is TRBV15 and J usage is TRBJ1-5; D is unclear. V was trimmed by 4 bases and J by 3 bases, leaving 16 bases between them. From germline, CDR1 is LNHNV and CDR2 YYDKDF (reference sequence). The CDR3 spans 16 residues. The CDR3 bases are TGTGCCACCAGCACTTTGGACGGACTCAACAATCAGCCCCAGCATTTT. Residues: CATSTLDGLNNQPQHF.

The chain joins TRBV28 to TRBJ2-3; the D gene is possibly TRBD2 (6 bases). Per the germline V gene, CDR1 is MDHEN and CDR2 is SYDVKM. Trimming removed 6 bases from V and 5 bases from J, with 15 bases in between. The CDR3 is made up of 14 amino acids. The CDR3, as DNA: TGTGCCAGCAGCGGGGGAAGAGGTCGAGATACGCAGTATTTT. Translated, it gives CASSGGRGRDTQYF.